The entry below gives a single T cell receptor beta chain sequence along with its context. Its antigen has not been determined. The input lacks base qualities; no much larger clone sits a single base away. TCRbeta CDR3 regions were amplified from genomic DNA by means of the immunoSEQ Assay, a bias-controlled multiplex PCR. Regarding the original processing steps: The number of nucleated cells in each sample was estimated by amplification of reference gene primers within the assay. To quantify the absolute abundance of each unique TCRbeta CDR3 rearrangement, sequence reads were collapsed and filtered. For each sample, productive Simpson clonality was calculated as the square root of Simpson's diversity index across productive rearrangements. As stored in TCRdb, this immuneACCESS dataset retains in-frame rearrangements with V and J assigned. A fraction of the clones does not appear; measured against another copy, unresolved V genes explain less than half of the discrepancy, and the remainder lacks a known reason. That table is the source of V, J and clone size, and D and trimming were worked out from the DNA. The sample data list about 190,000 clones, and around 80% of these were observed just once. 2.5% to 3.5% of the sample is in the top ten clones.

The data derive from a study of blood T cell repertoires in COVID-19 (dated by TCRdb to about 2020). For the study in its entirety: Collaborator samples came from the United States, Italy and Spain and covered acute and convalescent phases of COVID-19. The prospective study material was composed of cDNA or gDNA derived from T cells, B-cell-depleted T cells, or PBMCs. Deeply sampled blood TCRbeta repertoires from subjects exposed to, actively infected with, or recovered from COVID-19 were included in the dataset. The repertoires were released in a freely available public database intended as a resource for research on the immune response to SARS-CoV-2. The samples were drawn from the first 160 participants of the ongoing ImmuneRACE study and from 1,254 subjects provided by 6 global collaborators. A de-identified subject ID, COVID-19 status, age in years and sex were almost always included in the sample metadata. HLA class I and class II types, where available, came from metadata supplied by the sample provider rather than from assay-based typing.

Whole blood was collected in K2EDTA tubes by collaborating institutions according to the institutions' own protocols. For TCRbeta analysis, collaborator samples were shipped as frozen whole blood, as isolated PBMCs, or as DNA extracted from either sample type. The germline V gene encodes CDR1 SEHNR and CDR2 FQNEAQ (reference sequence). The CDR3 measures 14 amino acids from cysteine to phenylalanine. Only the CDR3 part of the read is kept: 42 bases, read in frame from the first base. Germline trimming amounts to 8 bases on V and 5 bases on J, with 4 as the count of junction bases outside the gene matches. Results the study describes overall, beyond this receptor: The quantity of clinical and demographic metadata differed by source and by participant and was supplied without curation.

This sequence was found in a woman older than 75 with active or convalescent COVID-19. Recombination connected TRBV7-9 to TRBJ2-5, and TRBD2 aligns with 14 junction nucleotides. Sequenced: peripheral blood. The CDR3 loop reads CASSRTSGGETQYF. The DNA is TGTGCCAGCTCGCGGACTAGCGGGGGGGAGACCCAGTACTTC.